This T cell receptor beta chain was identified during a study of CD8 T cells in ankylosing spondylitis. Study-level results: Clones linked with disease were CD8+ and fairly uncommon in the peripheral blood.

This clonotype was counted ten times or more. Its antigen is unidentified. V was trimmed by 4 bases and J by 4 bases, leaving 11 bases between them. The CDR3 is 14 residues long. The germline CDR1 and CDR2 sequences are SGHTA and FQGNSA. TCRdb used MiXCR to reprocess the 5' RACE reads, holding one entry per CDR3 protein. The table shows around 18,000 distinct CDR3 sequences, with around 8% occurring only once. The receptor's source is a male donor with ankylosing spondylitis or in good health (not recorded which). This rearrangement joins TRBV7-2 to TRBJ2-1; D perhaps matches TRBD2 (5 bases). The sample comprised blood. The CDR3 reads CASSSGLDYNEQFF. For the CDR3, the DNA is TGTGCCAGCAGCTCCGGACTGGATTACAATGAGCAGTTCTTC.